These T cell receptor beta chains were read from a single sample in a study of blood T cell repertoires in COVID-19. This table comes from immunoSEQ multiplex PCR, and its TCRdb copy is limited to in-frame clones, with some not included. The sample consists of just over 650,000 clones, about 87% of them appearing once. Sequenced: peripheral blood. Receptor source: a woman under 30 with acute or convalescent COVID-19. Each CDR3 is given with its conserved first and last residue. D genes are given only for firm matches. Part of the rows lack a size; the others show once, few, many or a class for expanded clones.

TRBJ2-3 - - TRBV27 CASRRVPGRPDTQYF TGTGCCAGCCGAAGGGTTCCCGGGAGACCGGATACGCAGTATTTT
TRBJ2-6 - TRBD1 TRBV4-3 CASSQGDRFYGANVLTF TGCGCCAGCAGCCAAGGGGACAGGTTTTACGGGGCCAACGTCCTGACTTTC
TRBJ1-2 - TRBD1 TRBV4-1 CASSQGGQGSGYTF TGCGCCAGCAGCCAAGGGGGACAGGGCTCTGGCTACACCTTC
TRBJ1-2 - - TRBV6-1 CASSDRVGYTF TGTGCCAGCAGTGACAGGGTTGGCTACACCTTC
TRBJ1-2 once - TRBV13 CASSNFPGRHSNYGYTF TGTGCCAGCAGCAATTTTCCCGGTAGACACTCGAACTATGGCTACACCTTC
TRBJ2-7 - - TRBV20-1 CSAQGGYEQYF TGCAGTGCCCAGGGTGGCTACGAGCAGTACTTC
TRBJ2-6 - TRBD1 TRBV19 CASKTTGAGANVLTF TGTGCCAGTAAGACAACAGGGGCTGGGGCCAACGTCCTGACTTTC
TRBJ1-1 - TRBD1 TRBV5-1 CASRLEGASSTEAFF TGCGCCAGCAGGCTCGAGGGGGCTTCGAGCACTGAAGCTTTCTTT
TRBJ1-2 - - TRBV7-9 CASSLKDSGGYTF TGTGCCAGCAGCTTAAAGGATAGCGGAGGCTACACCTTC
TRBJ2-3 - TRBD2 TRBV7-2 CASSPGGTDTQYF TGTGCCAGCAGCCCGGGGGGAACAGATACGCAGTATTTT
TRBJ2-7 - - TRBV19 CASSIEATWKNEQYF TGTGCCAGTAGTATTGAGGCAACCTGGAAAAACGAGCAGTACTTC
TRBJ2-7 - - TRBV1 CTSSQDFTSGGWEQYF TGCACCAGCAGCCAAGATTTTACTAGCGGGGGGTGGGAGCAGTACTTC
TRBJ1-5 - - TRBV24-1 CATSDPRYPYNQPQHF TGTGCCACCAGTGACCCCAGGTACCCTTACAATCAGCCCCAGCATTTT
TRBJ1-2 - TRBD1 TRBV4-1 CASGTANYGYTF TGCGCCAGCGGGACAGCTAACTATGGCTACACCTTC
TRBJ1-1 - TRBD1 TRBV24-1 CATSEDRGGNTEAFF TGTGCCACCAGTGAGGACAGGGGGGGTAACACTGAAGCTTTCTTT
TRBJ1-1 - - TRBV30 CAWSTYGGAGNTEAFF TGTGCCTGGAGTACGTATGGGGGGGCGGGGAACACTGAAGCTTTCTTT
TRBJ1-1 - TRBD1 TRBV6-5 CASRVRGRGTEAFF TGTGCCAGCAGAGTCAGGGGGCGCGGCACTGAAGCTTTCTTT
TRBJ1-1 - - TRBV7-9 CASTLDGTPWTEAFF TGTGCCAGCACCCTTGATGGCACGCCGTGGACTGAAGCTTTCTTT
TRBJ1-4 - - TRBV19 CASSIPGAYYATNEKLFF TGTGCCAGTAGTATTCCGGGAGCCTACTATGCAACTAATGAAAAACTGTTTTTT
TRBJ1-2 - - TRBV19 CASRFDSATYTF TGTGCCAGTAGGTTCGACAGCGCCACTTACACCTTC
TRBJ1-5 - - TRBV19 CASHAGGVGNQPQHF TGTGCCAGTCACGCGGGGGGCGTAGGCAATCAGCCCCAGCATTTT
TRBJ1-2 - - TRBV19 CASSIGDGYTF TGTGCCAGTAGTATCGGGGATGGCTACACCTTC
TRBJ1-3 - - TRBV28 CASSLSGADGNTIYF TGTGCCAGCAGTTTATCAGGGGCGGATGGAAACACCATATATTTT
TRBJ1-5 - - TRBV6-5 CASEVYSNQPQHF TGTGCCAGCGAGGTCTATAGCAATCAGCCCCAGCATTTT
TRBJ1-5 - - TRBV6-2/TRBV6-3 CASSSDGVGNQPQHF TGTGCCAGCAGTTCCGACGGGGTTGGCAATCAGCCCCAGCATTTT
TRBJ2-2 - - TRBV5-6 CASSLTSTTGELFF TGTGCCAGCAGCTTGACTAGCACCACCGGGGAGCTGTTTTTT
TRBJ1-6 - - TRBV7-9 CASSWVALDRRFHF TGTGCCAGCAGCTGGGTAGCTCTTGACAGGAGGTTCCACTTT
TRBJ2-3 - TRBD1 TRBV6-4 CASSDSTGGGGTDTQYF TGTGCCAGCAGTGACTCGACAGGGGGCGGGGGCACAGATACGCAGTATTTT
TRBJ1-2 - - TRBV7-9 CASSGGLRGYTF TGTGCCAGCAGTGGAGGGCTGAGGGGCTACACCTTC
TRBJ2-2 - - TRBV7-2 CASSPPLGGELFF TGTGCCAGCAGCCCCCCACTCGGGGGGGAGCTGTTTTTT
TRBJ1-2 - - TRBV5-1 CASSLHRDYGYTF TGCGCCAGCAGCTTGCACAGGGACTATGGCTACACCTTC
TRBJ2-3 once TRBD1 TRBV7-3 CASSLRGLWTDTQYF TGTGCCAGCAGCCTCAGGGGGCTGTGGACAGATACGCAGTATTTT
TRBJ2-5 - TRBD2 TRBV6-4 CASSDSASGGQETQYF TGTGCCAGCAGTGACTCGGCTAGCGGGGGGCAAGAGACCCAGTACTTC
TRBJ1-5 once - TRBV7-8 CASSSLTQTFQPQHF TGTGCCAGCAGCTCCCTAACCCAGACATTTCAGCCCCAGCATTTT
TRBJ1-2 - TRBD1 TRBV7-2 CASSPPDREVGYTF TGTGCCAGCAGCCCCCCGGACAGGGAGGTGGGCTACACCTTC
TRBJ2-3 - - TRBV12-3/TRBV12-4 CASSWGADTQYF TGTGCCAGCAGTTGGGGGGCAGATACGCAGTATTTT
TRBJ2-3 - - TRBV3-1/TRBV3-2 CASSPIWPSGTDTQYF TGTGCCAGCAGCCCCATTTGGCCCTCAGGCACAGATACGCAGTATTTT
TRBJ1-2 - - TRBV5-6 CASSSWDTGGYGYTF TGTGCCAGCAGCTCCTGGGACACTGGGGGATATGGCTACACCTTC
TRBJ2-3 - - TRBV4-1 CASSQERVLTDTQYF TGCGCCAGCAGCCAAGAGAGGGTATTGACAGATACGCAGTATTTT
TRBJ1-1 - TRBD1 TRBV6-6 CASRTQGALDTEAFF TGTGCCAGCAGGACACAGGGGGCACTTGACACTGAAGCTTTCTTT
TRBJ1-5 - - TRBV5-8 CASRQGTTTKRNQPQHF TGTGCCAGCAGGCAGGGCACAACCACTAAACGGAATCAGCCCCAGCATTTT
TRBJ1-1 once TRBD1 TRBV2 CAIHYRGNTEAFF TGTGCCATCCACTACAGGGGGAACACTGAAGCTTTCTTT
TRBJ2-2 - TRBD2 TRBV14 CASSQADPQRGWTGELFF TGTGCCAGCAGCCAAGCGGATCCTCAGCGGGGATGGACCGGGGAGCTGTTTTTT
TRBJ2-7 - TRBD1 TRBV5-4 CASSMTGDEQYF TGTGCCAGCAGCATGACAGGGGACGAGCAGTACTTC
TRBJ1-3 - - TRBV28 CASSLPHRYRNTIYF TGTGCCAGCAGTTTACCCCACCGGTACCGAAACACCATATATTTT
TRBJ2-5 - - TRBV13 CASSPEGGRDETQYF TGTGCCAGCAGCCCCGAGGGGGGGCGGGATGAGACCCAGTACTTC
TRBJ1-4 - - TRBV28 CASIKGGAGKLFF TGTGCCAGCATTAAGGGGGGGGCTGGAAAACTGTTTTTT
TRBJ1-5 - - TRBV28 CASSPLIGGNSNQPQHF TGTGCCAGCAGCCCCCTAATTGGAGGGAATAGCAATCAGCCCCAGCATTTT
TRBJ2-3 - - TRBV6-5 CASSYSRSTDTQYF TGTGCCAGCAGTTACAGTAGAAGCACAGATACGCAGTATTTT
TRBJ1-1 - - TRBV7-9 CASSLVPTEAFF TGTGCCAGCAGCTTAGTCCCAACTGAAGCTTTCTTT